This T cell receptor (beta chain) was retrieved from a study of blood T cell repertoires in COVID-19. For the study at large: PBMCs, B-cell-depleted T cells, or T cells provided the cDNA or gDNA that made up the material.

Only in-frame clones appear in the TCRdb table, and some are missing; sequencing was by immunoSEQ multiplex PCR. In the table there are 86,000 or so clones, approximately 86% of which are singletons. The sequence came from a man between 45 and 60 years old with active or convalescent COVID-19. Sequencing was performed on peripheral blood.

CDR3 DNA: TGTGCCAGCTGCCGCCAGGGAAGCACAGATACGCAGTATTTT. Encoded protein: CASCRQGSTDTQYF. J is TRBJ2-3 and V is TRBV18, with D possibly TRBD1 on 5 matching bases. The V and J ends lost 7 bases and 0 bases respectively, with 11 bases between them. Germline V gene sequence: CDR1 KGHSH, CDR2 LQKENI. The CDR3 spans 14 residues.